This T cell receptor (beta chain) originates from a study of blood T cell repertoires in COVID-19 (dated by TCRdb to 2018 to 2021). In the study overall: The collaborator samples originated in the United States, Italy and Spain and spanned the acute and convalescent phases of COVID-19. The material from the prospective study consisted of cDNA or gDNA derived from T cells, B-cell-depleted T cells, or PBMCs. Subjects who had been exposed to COVID-19, were actively infected with it, or had recovered from it provided the deeply sampled blood TCRbeta repertoires that made up the dataset. The repertoires were released in a freely available public database meant as a resource for research on the immune response to SARS-CoV-2. The samples were drawn from two sources: the first 160 participants of the ongoing ImmuneRACE study, and 1,000 to 1,500 subjects contributed by 6 global collaborators. Nearly every sample came with metadata listing a de-identified subject ID, COVID-19 status, age in years and sex. Where available, HLA class I and class II types were taken from metadata supplied by the sample provider and were not determined by assay-based typing. Beyond this particular receptor, the publication reports: Clinical and demographic metadata were provided uncurated, with the amount varying by source and participant.

Turning to this clone: This receptor's antigen is unknown. Base qualities were left out, and no much larger clone turns up one base away.

CDR3 length: 13 amino acids, cysteine to phenylalanine. The retained sequence is limited to the CDR3, 39 bases, with the frame set at the first base. V is cut by 4 bases and J by 6 bases, and the space between the germline ends is 13 bases. In the germline V gene (reference sequence), CDR1 corresponds to LNHDA and CDR2 to SQIVND. Whole blood was collected in K2EDTA tubes by collaborating institutions according to the institutions' own protocols. Collaborator samples were shipped for TCRbeta analysis as frozen whole blood, isolated PBMCs, or DNA extracted from either sample type. The immunoSEQ Assay, a bias-controlled multiplex PCR, was used to amplify TCRbeta CDR3 regions from genomic DNA. The authors processed their data as follows. The number of nucleated cells in each sample was estimated by amplification of reference gene primers within the assay. Sequence reads were collapsed and filtered to measure the absolute abundance of every unique TCRbeta CDR3 rearrangement. For each sample, productive Simpson clonality was calculated as the square root of Simpson's diversity index over productive rearrangements. TCRdb took this table from immuneACCESS and kept in-frame rearrangements with V and J called. Such tables lack part of the clones; where checked against another copy, unresolved V genes explain under half of the gap, and the rest is unexplained. V and J calls and clone size come straight from that table; D and trimming were deduced from the DNA. Across this sample there are tens of thousands of clones, with around 75% seen only once. The ten most abundant clones make up about a quarter of the sample.

Here the chain combines TRBV19 and TRBJ2-7; the best D guess is TRBD2, with 6 bases matching. The clonotype was recovered from a human donor in a cohort sampled during active COVID-19. Source material: peripheral blood. This receptor carries the CDR3 CASSSFGRGEQYF. The bases are TGTGCCAGTAGTAGTTTCGGGAGAGGCGAGCAGTACTTC.